The 17 T cell receptor beta chains listed next were all sequenced from one sample in a study of circulating CD8 cells and anti-PD-1 response in melanoma. The QIAseq Immune Repertoire TCR panel built the libraries from around 15 ng of total RNA. TCRdb fed the reads into MiXCR, producing one record per CDR3 protein. The sample lists about 560 distinct CDR3 sequences, approximately 9.8% seen once, with about two fifths in the top ten. From live CD3+CD8+TCRalphabeta+ cells, four PD-1 and/or TIGIT subsets were sorted. Sequenced here: CD8+ T cells from PBMCs, sampled at baseline or after one month of anti-PD-1 therapy (not recorded which). The receptors come from a human donor with melanoma.

Sample share makes this clonotype medium-sized (0.01 to 0.1%). The V gene is TRBV11-1, the J gene TRBJ2-7; D perhaps matches TRBD1 (5 bases). CDR3 length: 14 amino acids. V was trimmed by 2 bases and J by 2 bases, leaving 10 bases between them. CDR1 is SGHAT and CDR2 is FQDESV in the germline V gene (reference sequence). CDR3 DNA: TGTGCCAGCAGCTTATGGGGCAGCACCTACGAGCAGTACTTC. As protein: CASSLWGSTYEQYF.

This clonotype is large (0.1 to 1%) within its sample. The genes are TRBV2 and TRBJ2-1; possible D gene TRBD1, 7 bases. Trimming stripped 7 bases from V and 8 bases from J, with 18 bases between. CDR3 length equals 14 residues. CDR1 is SNHLY, CDR2 FYNNEI, per germline. The CDR3, as DNA: TGTGCCAGCACCAGGGGGGCCGAGGGAGATGAGCAGTTCTTC. It codes for CASTRGAEGDEQFF. The full variable domain, with the rest looked up from reference TRBV2 and TRBJ2-1, is EPEVTQTPSHQVTQMGQEVILRCVPISNHLYFYWYRQILGQKVEFLVSFYNNEISEKSEIFDDQFSVERPDGSNFTLKIRSTKLEDSAMYFCASTRGAEGDEQFFGPGTRLTVL.

By share of the sample, this clonotype is medium-sized. The V gene is TRBV12-3 or TRBV12-4, the J gene TRBJ2-5; D unresolved. There are 12 residues in the CDR3. With 4 bases removed from V and 7 bases from J, the gap between germline ends came to 10 bases. CDR3 protein: CASSSGSGTQYF. CDR3 DNA sequence: TGTGCCAGCAGTTCTGGATCAGGGACCCAGTACTTC.

By share, this clonotype ranks as large (0.1 to 1%). The gene calls are TRBV19 and TRBJ2-5; 8 nucleotides line up with TRBD1. The germline gives CDR1 LNHDA, CDR2 SQIVND (reference sequence). V was pared by 7 bases and J by 4 bases, with 11 bases of the junction left unmatched. This CDR3 has 15 amino acids. CDR3 sequence (DNA): TGTGCCAGTAAGGGACAGGCGACATCCAGAGAGACCCAGTACTTC. Protein: CASKGQATSRETQYF.

Sample share makes this clonotype medium-sized. The V and J genes are TRBV7-2 and TRBJ2-2, with a possible D match to TRBD2 (6 bases). V was cut by 6 bases and J by 4 bases, with 18 bases left in between. CDR1 is SGHTA, CDR2 FQGNSA, per germline. CDR3 size: 16 residues. The CDR3 is CASSPTGTYSTGELFF. In DNA form, the CDR3 reads TGTGCCAGCAGTCCTACCGGGACTTACTCCACCGGGGAGCTGTTTTTT.

This clonotype qualifies as large. The chain employs TRBV29-1 and TRBJ1-2; possibly TRBD1 for D (6 bases). Germline CDR1 reads SQVTM; CDR2 reads ANQGSEA. V was clipped by 4 bases and J by 2 bases, with 8 bases between them. CDR3 length: 12 amino acids. This CDR3 is CSVGTGNYGYTF. In DNA form, the CDR3 reads TGCAGCGTTGGAACAGGGAACTATGGCTACACCTTC.

In its sample, this clonotype ranks as large (0.1 to 1%). The chain uses TRBV27 and TRBJ2-1, with 10 bases matching TRBD2. In germline, CDR1 is MNHEY, CDR2 SMNVEV (reference sequence). This CDR3 contains 14 residues. The trim removed 8 bases at V and 1 base at J, leaving 2 bases unmatched. In nucleotides, the CDR3 is TGTGCCAGCTGGGGACTAGCGTCCTACAATGAGCAGTTCTTC. This codes for CASWGLASYNEQFF.

This clonotype was counted a few times. The rearrangement links TRBV9 to TRBJ1-1, with no clear D. The CDR3 contains 13 residues. Germline CDR1 is SGDLS and CDR2 is YYNGEE. V dropped 3 bases and J dropped 6 bases, with 12 bases sitting between them. In nucleotides, the CDR3 is TGTGCCAGCAGCGCGTACGCCGGGCCTGAAGCTTTCTTT. It yields the protein CASSAYAGPEAFF.

V is TRBV19 and J is TRBJ1-6; D remains ambiguous. This CDR3 has 13 amino acids. V gave up 3 bases and J gave up 14 bases, with 14 bases separating them. CDR1 and CDR2 from the germline V gene are LNHDA and SQIVND (reference sequence). Written as DNA, the CDR3 is TGTGCCAGTAGTATGGCCGCTTTGGTGGCCCTCCACTTT. This encodes CASSMAALVALHF.

This clonotype is large. The chain joins TRBV7-9 to TRBJ2-2; TRBD2 might be the D (5 bases). Germline V CDR1 and CDR2: SEHNR, FQNEAQ (reference sequence). V gave up 8 bases and J gave up 3 bases, with 28 bases separating them. CDR3 length equals 19 residues. This chain's CDR3 is CASHFGVRTIGVHTGELFF. In nucleotides, the CDR3 is TGTGCCAGCCACTTCGGTGTGAGGACGATCGGGGTTCACACCGGGGAGCTGTTTTTT.

By sample fraction, this clonotype is medium-sized. J is TRBJ2-7 and V is TRBV2; D tentatively fits TRBD1 or TRBD2 (6 bases each). The germline V gene encodes CDR1 SNHLY and CDR2 FYNNEI. This CDR3 comprises 14 residues. V dropped 3 bases and J dropped 2 bases, with 11 bases sitting between them. The CDR3 protein is CASSERGATYEQYF. The CDR3 DNA sequence: TGTGCCAGCAGTGAGAGGGGGGCTACCTACGAGCAGTACTTC. The whole variable domain, remainder taken from reference TRBV2 and TRBJ2-7, is EPEVTQTPSHQVTQMGQEVILRCVPISNHLYFYWYRQILGQKVEFLVSFYNNEISEKSEIFDDQFSVERPDGSNFTLKIRSTKLEDSAMYFCASSERGATYEQYFGPGTRLTVT.

This clonotype is classed as medium-sized. V usage is TRBV4-1 and J usage is TRBJ1-1; the match to TRBD1 covers 8 bases. Germline V gene lookup returns CDR1 MGHRA and CDR2 YSYEKL. There are 13 residues in the CDR3. Losses at the gene ends were 9 bases for V and 2 bases for J; bases not matched to a gene: 5. The CDR3 DNA reads TGCGCCAGTGGGGCAGGGGGCAACACTGAAGCTTTCTTT. It encodes CASGAGGNTEAFF.

In its sample, this clonotype is large. The chain employs TRBV28 and TRBJ2-1; 7 bases line up with TRBD2. Per germline, CDR1 MDHEN and CDR2 SYDVKM. This CDR3 comprises 11 residues. Germline trimming cut 6 bases from V and 9 bases from J; bases unmatched to any gene: 2. The DNA of the CDR3 is TGTGCCAGCAGCACTAGCGTTGAGCAGTTCTTC. Translating it yields CASSTSVEQFF.

The chain recombines TRBV28 with TRBJ2-7; D may be TRBD1 (5 bases). The CDR3 contains 16 residues. Germline V gene data show CDR1 as MDHEN and CDR2 as SYDVKM. With 4 bases removed from V and 1 base from J, the gap between germline ends came to 17 bases. The CDR3 DNA sequence: TGTGCCAGCAGTTCTCCCCGCCAGGGAAGATCCTACGAGCAGTACTTC. The encoded protein is CASSSPRQGRSYEQYF.

This clonotype was counted between two and nine times. It may be a read error: a sequence one base away is much more abundant. The rearrangement uses TRBV20-1 and TRBJ2-2; D uncertain. The CDR3 sequence is 11 residues long. V was shortened by 5 bases and J by 5 bases, with 6 bases between the two germline ends. Per germline, CDR1 DFQATT and CDR2 SNEGSKA (reference sequence). For the CDR3, the DNA is TGCAGTGCTTCGGCGACCGGGGAGCTGTTTTTT. It encodes CSASATGELFF.

The chain carries TRBV7-7 and TRBJ2-1; TRBD1 aligns across 7 bases. Germline V gene lookup returns CDR1 SSHAT and CDR2 FNYEAQ (reference sequence). The CDR3 loop spans 17 amino acids. CDR3 in DNA: TGTGCTAGCTGCCTACTATCCGGGACAGACTCCTACAATGAGCAGTTCTTC. Its protein is CASCLLSGTDSYNEQFF.

This clonotype is labeled as medium-sized. This sequence joins TRBV12-3 or TRBV12-4 and TRBJ2-5, with 10 bases that match TRBD2. This CDR3 comprises 16 residues. Unmatched junction bases numbered 5, after V lost 3 bases and J lost 1 base. The CDR3 loop reads CASSFGVAGGQETQYF. The CDR3 nucleotides read TGTGCCAGCAGTTTTGGGGTAGCGGGGGGCCAAGAGACCCAGTACTTC.